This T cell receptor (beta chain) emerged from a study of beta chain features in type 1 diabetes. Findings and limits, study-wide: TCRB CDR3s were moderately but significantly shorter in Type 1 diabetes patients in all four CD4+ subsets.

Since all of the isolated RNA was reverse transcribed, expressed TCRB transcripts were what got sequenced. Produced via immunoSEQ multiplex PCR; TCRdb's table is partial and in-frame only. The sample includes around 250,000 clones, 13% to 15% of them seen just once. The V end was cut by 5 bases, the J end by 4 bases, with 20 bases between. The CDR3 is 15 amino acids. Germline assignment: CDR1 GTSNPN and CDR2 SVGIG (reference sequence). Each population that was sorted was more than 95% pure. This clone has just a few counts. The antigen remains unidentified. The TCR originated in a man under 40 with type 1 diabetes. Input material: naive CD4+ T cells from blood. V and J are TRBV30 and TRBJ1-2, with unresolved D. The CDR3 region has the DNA TGTGCCTGGTCGATATTATCCCGGAGGGTCTATGGCTACACCTTC. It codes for CAWSILSRRVYGYTF.